Described below is a single T cell receptor beta chain sequence and its context. Trimming left V 1 base short and J 2 bases short, with 15 bases between. The CDR3 extends over 17 amino acids. The germline gives CDR1 LNHDA, CDR2 SQIVND (reference sequence). The sample belongs to a study of CD8 T cells in Susac syndrome. Reverse transcription used about 0.45 to 1 ug RNA and random hexamers. TCRdb itself ran the immunoSEQ multiplex PCR reads through MiXCR, one entry per CDR3 protein. In the table there are 80,000 or so distinct CDR3 sequences, approximately 94% of which are singletons. This sequence originates from a human donor with Susac syndrome. The V and J genes are TRBV19 and TRBJ1-5; D gene uncertain. Sequenced material: CD4+ T cells from PBMCs. Written as DNA, the CDR3 is TGTGCCAGTAGTATAGTTCCGGGAGGGTCGGGCAATCAGCCCCAGCATTTT. Protein: CASSIVPGGSGNQPQHF.